The text below deals with one T cell receptor (beta chain). This sample was included in a study of blood T cell repertoires in COVID-19. Study-level background: Spain, Italy and the United States supplied samples that represented acute and convalescent COVID-19. In each case, the material was cDNA or gDNA derived from T cells, B-cell-depleted T cells, or PBMCs.

Authors' analysis steps: Amplification of reference gene primers provided the estimated nucleated cell counts. Profiling relied on immunoSEQ multiplex PCR, and the TCRdb table lists in-frame clones only, not all of them. V and J calls and clone size are given by that table; D and trimming were obtained from the DNA. Counted here are fewer than 15,000 clones, 84% occurring once; the ten biggest clones make up roughly 32%. The CDR3 has 15 residues. With V trimmed by 5 bases and J by 2 bases, 5 bases remained unmatched. Germline V gene data show CDR1 as PRHDT and CDR2 as FYEKMQ (reference sequence). The sequenced sample consisted of peripheral blood. V is TRBV13 and J is TRBJ2-2, with 7 positions matching TRBD1. The TCR comes from a man between 50 and 59 years old with active COVID-19. CDR3 amino acids: CASSTQGVNTGELFF. As DNA, the CDR3 is TGTGCCAGCAGCACGCAGGGGGTAAACACCGGGGAGCTGTTTTTT.